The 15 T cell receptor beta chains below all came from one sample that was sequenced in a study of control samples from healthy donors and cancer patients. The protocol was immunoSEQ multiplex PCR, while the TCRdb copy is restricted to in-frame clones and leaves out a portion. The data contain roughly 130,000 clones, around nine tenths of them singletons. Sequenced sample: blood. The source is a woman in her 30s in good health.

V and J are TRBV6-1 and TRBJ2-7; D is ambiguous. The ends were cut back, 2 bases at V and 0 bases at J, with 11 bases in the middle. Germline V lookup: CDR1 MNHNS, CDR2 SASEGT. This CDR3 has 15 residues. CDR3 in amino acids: CASSEQGMSSYEQYF. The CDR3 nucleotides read TGTGCCAGCAGTGAACAAGGCATGAGCTCCTACGAGCAGTACTTC.

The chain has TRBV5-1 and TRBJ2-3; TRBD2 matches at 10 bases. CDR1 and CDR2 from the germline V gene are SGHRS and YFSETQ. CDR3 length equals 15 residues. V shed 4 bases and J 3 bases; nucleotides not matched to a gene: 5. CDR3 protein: CASSPRTSGTDTQYF. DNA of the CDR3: TGCGCCAGCAGCCCGAGGACTAGCGGAACAGATACGCAGTATTTT. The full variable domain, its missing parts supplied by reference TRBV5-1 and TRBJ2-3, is KAGVTQTPRYLIKTRGQQVTLSCSPISGHRSVSWYQQTPGQGLQFLFEYFSETQRNKGNFPGRFSGRQFSNSRSEMNVSTLELGDSALYLCASSPRTSGTDTQYFGPGTRLTVL.

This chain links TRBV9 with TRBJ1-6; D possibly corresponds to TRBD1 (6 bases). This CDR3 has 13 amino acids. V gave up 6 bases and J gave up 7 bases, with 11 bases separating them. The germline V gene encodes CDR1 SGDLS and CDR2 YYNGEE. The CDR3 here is CASKQGENSPLHF. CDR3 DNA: TGTGCCAGCAAACAGGGTGAGAATTCACCCCTCCACTTT.

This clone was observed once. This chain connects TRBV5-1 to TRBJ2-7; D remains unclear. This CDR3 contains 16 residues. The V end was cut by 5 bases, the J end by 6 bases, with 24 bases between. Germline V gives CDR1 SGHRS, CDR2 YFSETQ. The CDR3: CASSPELDGTQIEQYF. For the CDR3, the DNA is TGCGCCAGCAGTCCCGAACTGGACGGTACACAGATCGAGCAGTACTTC.

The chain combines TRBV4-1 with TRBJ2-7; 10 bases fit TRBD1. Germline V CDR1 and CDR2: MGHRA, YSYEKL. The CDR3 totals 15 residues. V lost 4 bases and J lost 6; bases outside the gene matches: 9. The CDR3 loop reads CASSLVGQGLSEQYF. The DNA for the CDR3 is TGCGCCAGCAGCCTGGTGGGACAGGGGTTATCCGAGCAGTACTTC.

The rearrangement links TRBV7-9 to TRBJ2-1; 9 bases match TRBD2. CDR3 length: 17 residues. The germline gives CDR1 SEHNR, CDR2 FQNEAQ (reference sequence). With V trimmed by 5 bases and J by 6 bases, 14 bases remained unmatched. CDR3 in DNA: TGTGCCAGCAGCCAGATCGAGGGCGGGAGGGATCCCAATGAGCAGTTCTTC. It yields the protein CASSQIEGGRDPNEQFF.

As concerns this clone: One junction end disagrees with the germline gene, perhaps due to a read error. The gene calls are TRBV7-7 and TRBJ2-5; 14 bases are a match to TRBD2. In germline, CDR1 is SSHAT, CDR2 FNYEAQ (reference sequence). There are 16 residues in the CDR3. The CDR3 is CASSSGLAGVQETQYF. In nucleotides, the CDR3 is TGTGCTAGCAGCTCGGGACTAGCGGGGGTTCAAGAGACCCAGTACTTC.

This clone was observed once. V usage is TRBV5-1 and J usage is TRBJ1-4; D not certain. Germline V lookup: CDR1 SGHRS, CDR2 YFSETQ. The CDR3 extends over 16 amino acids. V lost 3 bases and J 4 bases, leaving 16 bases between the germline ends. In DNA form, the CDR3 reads TGCGCCAGCAGCTCGAATCTGGACGCCGTTAATGAAAAACTGTTTTTT. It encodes CASSSNLDAVNEKLFF.

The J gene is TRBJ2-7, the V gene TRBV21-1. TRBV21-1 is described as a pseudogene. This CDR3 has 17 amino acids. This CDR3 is CASSKQNQGGVLHEQYF. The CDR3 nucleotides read TGTGCCAGCAGCAAACAAAATCAGGGGGGGGTTCTCCACGAGCAGTACTTC.

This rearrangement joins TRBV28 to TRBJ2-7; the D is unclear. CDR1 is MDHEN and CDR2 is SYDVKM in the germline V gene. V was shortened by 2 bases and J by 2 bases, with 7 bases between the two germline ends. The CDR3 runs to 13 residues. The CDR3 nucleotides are TGTGCCAGCAGTTTAGACCGAACCTACGAGCAGTACTTC. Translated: CASSLDRTYEQYF. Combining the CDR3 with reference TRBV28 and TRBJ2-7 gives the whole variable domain DVKVTQSSRYLVKRTGEKVFLECVQDMDHENMFWYRQDPGLGLRLIYFSYDVKMKEKGDIPEGYSVSREKKERFSLILESASTNQTSMYLCASSLDRTYEQYFGPGTRLTVT.

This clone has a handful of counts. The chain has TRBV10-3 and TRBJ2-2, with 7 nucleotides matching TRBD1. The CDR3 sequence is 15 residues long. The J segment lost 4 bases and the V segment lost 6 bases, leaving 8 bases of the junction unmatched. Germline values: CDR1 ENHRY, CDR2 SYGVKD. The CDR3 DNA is TGTGCCATCAGGCCAACAGGGGCGGGCACCGGGGAGCTGTTTTTT. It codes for CAIRPTGAGTGELFF.

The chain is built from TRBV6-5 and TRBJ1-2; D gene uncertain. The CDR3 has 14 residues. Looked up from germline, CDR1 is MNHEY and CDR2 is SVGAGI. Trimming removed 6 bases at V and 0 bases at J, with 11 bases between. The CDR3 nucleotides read TGTGCCAGCAGGGAGAAGGAGTCTAACTATGGCTACACCTTC. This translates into CASREKESNYGYTF.

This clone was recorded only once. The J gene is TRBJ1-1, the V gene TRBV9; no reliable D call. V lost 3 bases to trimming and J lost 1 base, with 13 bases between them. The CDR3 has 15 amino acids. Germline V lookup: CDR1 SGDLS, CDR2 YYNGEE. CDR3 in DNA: TGTGCCAGCAGCGCCCCCCCTATAGCGAACACTGAAGCTTTCTTT. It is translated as CASSAPPIANTEAFF.

CDR3 sequence reads: CASSWRTVNTEAFF. CDR3 DNA: TGCGCCAGCAGCTGGCGGACAGTGAACACTGAAGCTTTCTTT. This chain links TRBV5-1 with TRBJ1-1; TRBD1 might be the D (6 bases). CDR3 length: 14 amino acids. V lost 3 bases and J 0 bases, leaving 9 bases between the germline ends. Germline V gene data show CDR1 as SGHRS and CDR2 as YFSETQ.

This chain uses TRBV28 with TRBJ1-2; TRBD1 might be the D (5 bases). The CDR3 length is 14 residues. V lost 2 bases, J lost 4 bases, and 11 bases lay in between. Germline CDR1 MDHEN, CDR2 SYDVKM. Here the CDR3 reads CASSLTLTGYGYTF. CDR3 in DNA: TGTGCCAGCAGTTTAACGCTCACAGGCTATGGCTACACCTTC.